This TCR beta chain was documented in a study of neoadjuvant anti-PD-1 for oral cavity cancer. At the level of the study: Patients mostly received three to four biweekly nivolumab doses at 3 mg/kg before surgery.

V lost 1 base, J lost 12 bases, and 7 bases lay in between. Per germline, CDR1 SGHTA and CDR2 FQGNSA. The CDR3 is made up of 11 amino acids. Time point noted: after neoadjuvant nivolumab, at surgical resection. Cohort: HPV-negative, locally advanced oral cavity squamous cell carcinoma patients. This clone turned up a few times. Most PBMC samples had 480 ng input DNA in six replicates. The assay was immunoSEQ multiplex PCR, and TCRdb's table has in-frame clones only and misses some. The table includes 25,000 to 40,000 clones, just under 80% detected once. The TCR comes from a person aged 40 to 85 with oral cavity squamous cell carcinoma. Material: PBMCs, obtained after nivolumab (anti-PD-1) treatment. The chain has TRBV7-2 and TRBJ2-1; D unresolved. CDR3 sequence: CASSLEGLQFF. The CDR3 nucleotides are TGTGCCAGCAGCTTAGAGGGTTTGCAGTTCTTC.